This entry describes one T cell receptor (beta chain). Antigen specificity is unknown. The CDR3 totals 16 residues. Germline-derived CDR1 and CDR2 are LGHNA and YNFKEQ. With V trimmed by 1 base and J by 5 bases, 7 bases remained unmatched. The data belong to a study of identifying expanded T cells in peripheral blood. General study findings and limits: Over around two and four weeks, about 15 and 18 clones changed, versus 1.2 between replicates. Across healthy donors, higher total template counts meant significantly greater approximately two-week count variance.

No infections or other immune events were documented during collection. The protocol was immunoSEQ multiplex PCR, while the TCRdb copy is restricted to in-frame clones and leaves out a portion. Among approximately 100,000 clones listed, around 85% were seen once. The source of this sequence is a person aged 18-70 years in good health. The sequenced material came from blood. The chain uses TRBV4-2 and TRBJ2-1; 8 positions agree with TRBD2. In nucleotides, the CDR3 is TGTGCCAGCAGCCAAGTAGGGCGGGGGGCCGACAATGAGCAGTTCTTC. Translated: CASSQVGRGADNEQFF.